A single sample gave rise to the 19 T cell receptor beta chains below, sequenced in a study of Ad26.COV2.S vaccination and SARS-CoV-2 variants. The assay was immunoSEQ multiplex PCR, and TCRdb's table has in-frame clones only and misses some. This sample has fewer than 400,000 clones, with roughly 90% found just once. This sample's treatment: about 20 received Ad26.COV2.S at low or high dose, single or two shots; 5 received placebo; per-sample allocation not given. At day 63 after the first vaccine or placebo injection, samples were drawn. The source was peripheral blood, collected in a trial of Ad26.COV2.S vaccine versus placebo. The receptor set was obtained from a person between 18 and 65 years old who received the Ad26.COV2.S COVID-19 vaccine or a placebo.

V usage is TRBV7-2 and J usage is TRBJ2-1; possibly TRBD1 for D (6 bases). Germline assignment: CDR1 SGHTA and CDR2 FQGNSA. The CDR3 runs to 16 residues. Trimming pared 1 base from V and 11 bases from J, leaving 21 bases between. The CDR3 nucleotides are TGTGCCAGCAGCTTAGACATATCCGCGTTGGACAGAAAGCAGTTCTTC. It codes for CASSLDISALDRKQFF.

The V gene is TRBV11-2, the J gene TRBJ1-1, with D perhaps TRBD1 (6 bases). CDR1 SGHAT and CDR2 FQNNGV come from the germline V gene. The CDR3 has 13 amino acids. V was shortened by 3 bases and J by 8 bases, with 13 bases between the two germline ends. Here the CDR3 reads CASSLGYRAEAFF. The CDR3 DNA follows: TGTGCCAGCAGCTTGGGTTACAGGGCCGAAGCTTTCTTT. Using reference TRBV11-2 and TRBJ1-1 for the parts outside the CDR3, the full variable domain is EAGVAQSPRYKIIEKRQSVAFWCNPISGHATLYWYQQILGQGPKLLIQFQNNGVVDDSQLPKDRFSAERLKGVDSTLKIQPAKLEDSAVYLCASSLGYRAEAFFGQGTRLTVV.

This chain connects TRBV18 to TRBJ2-7; D possibly corresponds to TRBD1 (6 bases). CDR1 is KGHSH, CDR2 LQKENI, per germline. There are 14 residues in the CDR3. Trimming shortened V by 3 bases and J by 1 base, and 10 bases separated the two germline ends. CDR3 DNA: TGTGCCAGCTCACCCGGACAGCCTTCCTACGAGCAGTACGTC. This gives the protein CASSPGQPSYEQYV.

The CDR3 nucleotides read TGTGCCACCAGCACCAGGGGGCTCGGCCTAAGGGCTTTCTTT. It specifies CATSTRGLGLRAFF. This sequence joins TRBV15 and TRBJ1-1; 8 bases agree with TRBD1. V dropped 4 bases and J dropped 11; count of bases not matched to a gene: 12. The CDR3 sequence is 14 residues long. Germline CDR1 reads LNHNV; CDR2 reads YYDKDF (reference sequence).

This clone was counted once. The V call is TRBV15, the J call TRBJ1-1; possibly TRBD1 for D (5 bases). CDR3 length equals 15 residues. In germline, CDR1 is LNHNV, CDR2 YYDKDF (reference sequence). V was shortened by 4 bases and J by 0 bases, with 12 bases between the two germline ends. CDR3 nucleotide sequence: TGTGCCACCAGCACTCCTGGAGGGGTGAACACTGAAGCTTTCTTT. This translates into CATSTPGGVNTEAFF.

Details on this clone: Other DNA sequences in the sample encode the same CDR3. The V call is TRBV7-2, the J call TRBJ2-3, with D uncertain. Germline V gene data show CDR1 as SGHTA and CDR2 as FQGNSA. Trimming left V 1 base short and J 3 bases short, with 5 bases between. The CDR3 is made up of 13 amino acids. The CDR3 DNA reads TGTGCCAGCAGCTTAGACGGGACAGATACGCAGTATTTT. This sequence encodes CASSLDGTDTQYF.

This chain joins TRBV11-3 and TRBJ2-1; TRBD2 agrees at 8 bases. The CDR3 length is 19 residues. The junction had 12 bases not matched to a gene; V was cut back by 1 base and J by 1 base. Germline V lookup: CDR1 SGHNT, CDR2 YENEEA. The CDR3, as DNA: TGTGCCAGCAGCTTAGCCGACGGGTCAGCGGGAGTTTCCTACAATGAGCAGTTCTTC. Residues: CASSLADGSAGVSYNEQFF.

This rearrangement joins TRBV4-1 to TRBJ1-2; 12 bases map to TRBD1. Germline assignment: CDR1 MGHRA and CDR2 YSYEKL. The CDR3 has 19 residues. J lost 5 bases, V lost 2 bases, and 15 bases had no gene match. DNA of the CDR3: TGCGCCAGCAGCCAACGCCCCTGGGACAGGGGGCGTTCAAGTTATGGCTACACCTTC. Protein sequence: CASSQRPWDRGRSSYGYTF.

As for this clone: Distinct nucleotide sequences in the sample also encode this CDR3. This rearrangement joins TRBV29-1 to TRBJ1-5; D is unclear. Germline loops: CDR1 SQVTM, CDR2 ANQGSEA. Trimming shortened V by 5 bases and J by 0 bases, and 5 bases separated the two germline ends. The CDR3 is made up of 12 amino acids. The CDR3 loop reads CSVSGSNQPQHF. In DNA form, the CDR3 reads TGCAGCGTTTCGGGTAGCAATCAGCCCCAGCATTTT.

This clone was counted only a few times. The chain combines TRBV6-1 with TRBJ2-1, with D perhaps TRBD1 (7 bases). The CDR3 totals 17 residues. From germline, CDR1 is MNHNS and CDR2 SASEGT. V was clipped by 2 bases and J by 1 base, with 15 bases between them. This CDR3 reads CASSEWPTGTSYNEQFF. In DNA form, the CDR3 reads TGTGCCAGCAGTGAATGGCCGACAGGGACTTCCTACAATGAGCAGTTCTTC.

The chain employs TRBV6-6 and TRBJ2-1; D is uncertain. The CDR3 totals 11 residues. CDR1 MNHNY and CDR2 SVGAGI come from the germline V gene (reference sequence). Trimming left V 6 bases short and J 7 bases short, with 7 bases between. The CDR3 is CASRTPNEQFF. DNA of the CDR3: TGTGCCAGCAGAACCCCTAATGAGCAGTTCTTC.

CDR3 region: CASSQWGNIQYF. For the CDR3, the DNA is TGTGCCAGCAGCCAGTGGGGCAACATTCAGTACTTC. J is TRBJ2-4 and V is TRBV4-2; TRBD1 is a possible D gene (5 bases). Germline CDR1 and CDR2: LGHNA and YNFKEQ. The CDR3 extends over 12 amino acids. Trimming stripped 3 bases from V and 7 bases from J, with 7 bases between.

V is TRBV4-1 and J is TRBJ2-1; 13 bases match TRBD2. From germline, CDR1 is MGHRA and CDR2 YSYEKL. CDR3 size: 14 residues. V lost 2 bases to trimming and J lost 14 bases; unmatched junction nucleotides: 6. Written as DNA, the CDR3 is TGCGCCAGCAGCCAACCGGGACTAGCGGGACCGGAGTTCTTC. It codes for CASSQPGLAGPEFF.

This chain joins TRBV5-6 and TRBJ1-5; D call uncertain. The CDR3 has 13 amino acids. Germline values: CDR1 SGHDT, CDR2 YYEEEE. V lost 4 bases and J lost 4, with 9 bases in between. CDR3 DNA: TGTGCCAGCAGCCAGACAAGGAATCAGCCCCAGCATTTT. Translated: CASSQTRNQPQHF.

This clone was observed a single time. V and J are TRBV28 and TRBJ1-5; D unclear. Deletions cut 4 bases from V and 0 bases from J, with 4 bases between. Germline V CDR1 and CDR2: MDHEN, SYDVKM. The CDR3 spans 13 residues. Here the CDR3 reads CASSYDSNQPQHF. CDR3 nucleotide sequence: TGTGCCAGCAGTTATGATAGCAATCAGCCCCAGCATTTT.

The chain carries TRBV11-2 and TRBJ2-7; 10 bases fit TRBD1. Unmatched junction bases numbered 7, after V lost 5 bases and J lost 3 bases. CDR3 length: 15 amino acids. The V gene's germline CDR1 is SGHAT and CDR2 FQNNGV. The CDR3 DNA sequence: TGTGCCAGCAGCAACGCCGGGACAGGGGACTACGAGCAGTACGTC. It yields the protein CASSNAGTGDYEQYV.

CDR3 protein: CASARVSTEAFF. The DNA for the CDR3 is TGTGCCAGCGCGCGGGTTAGCACTGAAGCTTTCTTT. This chain connects TRBV7-9 to TRBJ1-1; D is unresolved. Germline V gene sequence: CDR1 SEHNR, CDR2 FQNEAQ (reference sequence). Trimming removed 8 bases at V and 4 bases at J, with 11 bases between. The CDR3 contains 12 residues. Variable domain in full (rest from reference TRBV7-9 and TRBJ1-1): DTGVSQNPRHKITKRGQNVTFRCDPISEHNRLYWYRQTLGQGPEFLTYFQNEAQLEKSRLLSDRFSAERPKGSFSTLEIQRTEQGDSAMYLCASARVSTEAFFGQGTRLTVV.

The chain is built from TRBV7-3 and TRBJ2-1, with 7 bases fitting TRBD1. Trimming took 3 bases from V and 5 from J; bases not matched to a gene: 25. The CDR3 is 21 residues long. CDR1 is SGHTA, CDR2 FQGTGA, per germline. The CDR3 reads CASSLRGGLTLLQSAHNEQFF. Here the CDR3 DNA reads TGTGCCAGCAGCTTGCGAGGGGGCCTTACCCTCTTACAGTCGGCCCACAATGAGCAGTTCTTC.

The CDR3 DNA is TGTGCCAGCAGTTTATTTCAGGGGCCCTATGGCTACACCTTC. Protein product: CASSLFQGPYGYTF. The rearrangement uses TRBV28 and TRBJ1-2, with D possibly matching TRBD1 (6 bases). Looked up from germline, CDR1 is MDHEN and CDR2 is SYDVKM. There are 14 residues in the CDR3. V gave up 1 base and J gave up 4 bases, with 10 bases separating them.